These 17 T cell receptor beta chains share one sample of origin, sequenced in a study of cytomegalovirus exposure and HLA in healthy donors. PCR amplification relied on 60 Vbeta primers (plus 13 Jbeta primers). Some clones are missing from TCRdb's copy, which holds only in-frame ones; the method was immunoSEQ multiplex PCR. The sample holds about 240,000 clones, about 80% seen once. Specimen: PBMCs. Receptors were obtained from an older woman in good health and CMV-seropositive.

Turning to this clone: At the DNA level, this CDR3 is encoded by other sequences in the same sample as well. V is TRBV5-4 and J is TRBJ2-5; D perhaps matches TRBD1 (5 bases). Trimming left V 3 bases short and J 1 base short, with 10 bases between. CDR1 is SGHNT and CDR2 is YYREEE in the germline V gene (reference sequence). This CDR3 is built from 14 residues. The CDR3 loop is CASSSRTGQETQYF. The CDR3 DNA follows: TGTGCCAGCAGCTCTCGTACAGGCCAAGAGACCCAGTACTTC.

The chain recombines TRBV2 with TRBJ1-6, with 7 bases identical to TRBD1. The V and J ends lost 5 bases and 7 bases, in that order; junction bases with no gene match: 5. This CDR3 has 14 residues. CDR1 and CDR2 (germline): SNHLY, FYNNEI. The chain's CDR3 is CASSFDRDNSPLHF. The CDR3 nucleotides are TGTGCCAGCAGTTTCGACAGGGACAATTCACCCCTCCACTTT.

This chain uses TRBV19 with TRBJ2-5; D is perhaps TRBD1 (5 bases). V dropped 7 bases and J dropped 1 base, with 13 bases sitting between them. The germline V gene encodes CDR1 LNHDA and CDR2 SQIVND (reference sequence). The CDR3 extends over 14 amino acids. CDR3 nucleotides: TGTGCCAGTATGGGGCGCGGCCCCCAAGAGACCCAGTACTTC. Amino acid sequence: CASMGRGPQETQYF.

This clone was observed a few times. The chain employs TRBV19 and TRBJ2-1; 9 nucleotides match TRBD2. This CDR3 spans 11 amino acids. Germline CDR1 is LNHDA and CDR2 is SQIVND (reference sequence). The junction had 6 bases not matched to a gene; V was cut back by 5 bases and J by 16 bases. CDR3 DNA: TGTGCCAGTAGTGTTAGCGGGAGAGGCTTCTTC. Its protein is CASSVSGRGFF.

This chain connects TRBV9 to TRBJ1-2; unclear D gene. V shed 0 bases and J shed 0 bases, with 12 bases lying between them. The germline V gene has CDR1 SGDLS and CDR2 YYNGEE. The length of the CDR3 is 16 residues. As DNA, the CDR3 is TGTGCCAGCAGCGTAGATCTGGAGATAACTAACTATGGCTACACCTTC. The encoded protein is CASSVDLEITNYGYTF.

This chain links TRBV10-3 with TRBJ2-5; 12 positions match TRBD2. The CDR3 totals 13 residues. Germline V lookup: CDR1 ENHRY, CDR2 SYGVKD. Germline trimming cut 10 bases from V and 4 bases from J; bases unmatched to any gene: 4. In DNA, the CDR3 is TGTGCCAACTCTAGCGGGAGGGGAGAGACCCAGTACTTC. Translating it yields CANSSGRGETQYF.

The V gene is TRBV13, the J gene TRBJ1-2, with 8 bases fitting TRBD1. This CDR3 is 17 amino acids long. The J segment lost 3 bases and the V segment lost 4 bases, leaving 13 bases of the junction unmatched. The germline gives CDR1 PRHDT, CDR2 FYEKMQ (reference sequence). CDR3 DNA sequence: TGTGCCAGCAGCTCTCTAACGGGACAGGCATACGACTATGGCTACACCTTC. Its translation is CASSSLTGQAYDYGYTF. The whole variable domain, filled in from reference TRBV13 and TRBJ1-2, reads AAGVIQSPRHLIKEKRETATLKCYPIPRHDTVYWYQQGPGQDPQFLISFYEKMQSDKGSIPDRFSAQQFSDYHSELNMSSLELGDSALYFCASSSLTGQAYDYGYTFGSGTRLTVV.

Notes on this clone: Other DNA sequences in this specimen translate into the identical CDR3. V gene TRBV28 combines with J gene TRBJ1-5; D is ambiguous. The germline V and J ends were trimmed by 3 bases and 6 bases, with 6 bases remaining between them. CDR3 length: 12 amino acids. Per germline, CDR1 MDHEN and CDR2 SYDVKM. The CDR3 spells CASSLTGQPQHF. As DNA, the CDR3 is TGTGCCAGCAGTTTGACTGGTCAGCCCCAGCATTTT. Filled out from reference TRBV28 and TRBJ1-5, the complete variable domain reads DVKVTQSSRYLVKRTGEKVFLECVQDMDHENMFWYRQDPGLGLRLIYFSYDVKMKEKGDIPEGYSVSREKKERFSLILESASTNQTSMYLCASSLTGQPQHFGDGTRLSIL.

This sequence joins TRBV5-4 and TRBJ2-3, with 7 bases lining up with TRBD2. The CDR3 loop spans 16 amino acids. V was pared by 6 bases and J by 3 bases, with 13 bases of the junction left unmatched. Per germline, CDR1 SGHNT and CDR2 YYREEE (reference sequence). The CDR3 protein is CASTWDGGRATDTQYF. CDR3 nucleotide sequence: TGTGCCAGCACCTGGGATGGCGGGAGAGCGACAGATACGCAGTATTTT. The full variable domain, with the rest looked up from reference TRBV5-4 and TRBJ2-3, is ETGVTQSPTHLIKTRGQQVTLRCSSQSGHNTVSWYQQALGQGPQFIFQYYREEENGRGNFPPRFSGLQFPNYSSELNVNALELDDSALYLCASTWDGGRATDTQYFGPGTRLTVL.

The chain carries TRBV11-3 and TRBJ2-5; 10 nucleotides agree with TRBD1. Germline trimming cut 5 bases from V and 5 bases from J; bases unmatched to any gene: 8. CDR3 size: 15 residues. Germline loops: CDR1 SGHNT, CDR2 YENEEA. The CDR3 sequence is CASSARDRGSETQYF. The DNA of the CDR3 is TGTGCCAGCAGCGCCCGGGACAGGGGAAGCGAGACCCAGTACTTC.

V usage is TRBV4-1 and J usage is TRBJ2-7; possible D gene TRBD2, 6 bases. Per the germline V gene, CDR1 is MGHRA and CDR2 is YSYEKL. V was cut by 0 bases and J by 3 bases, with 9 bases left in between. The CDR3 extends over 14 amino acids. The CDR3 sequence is CASSQDGGYYEQYF. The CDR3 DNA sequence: TGCGCCAGCAGCCAAGATGGGGGGTACTACGAGCAGTACTTC.

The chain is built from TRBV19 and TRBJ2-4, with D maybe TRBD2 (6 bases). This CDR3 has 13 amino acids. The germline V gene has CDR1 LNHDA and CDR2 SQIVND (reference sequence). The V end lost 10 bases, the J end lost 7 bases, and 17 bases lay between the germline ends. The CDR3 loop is CATGVGGTNIQYF. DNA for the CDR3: TGTGCCACTGGTGTCGGGGGAACGAACATTCAGTACTTC.

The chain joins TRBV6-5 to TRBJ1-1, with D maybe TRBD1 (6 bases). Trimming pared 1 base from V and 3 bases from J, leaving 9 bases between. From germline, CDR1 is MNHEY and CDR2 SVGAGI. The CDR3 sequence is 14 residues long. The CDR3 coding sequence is TGTGCCAGCAGTTACTTGGGGGGGCACACTGAAGCTTTCTTT. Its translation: CASSYLGGHTEAFF.

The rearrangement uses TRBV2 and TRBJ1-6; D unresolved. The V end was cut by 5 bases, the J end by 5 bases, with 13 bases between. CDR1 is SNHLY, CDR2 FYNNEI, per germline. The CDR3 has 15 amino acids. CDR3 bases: TGTGCCAGCAGTCCCCGGGGAACCGATAATTCACCCCTCCACTTT. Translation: CASSPRGTDNSPLHF.

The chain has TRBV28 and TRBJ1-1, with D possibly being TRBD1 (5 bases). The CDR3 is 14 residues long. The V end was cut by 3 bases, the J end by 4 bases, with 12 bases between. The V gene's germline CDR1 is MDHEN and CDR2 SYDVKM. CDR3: CASSFRGWSTEAFF. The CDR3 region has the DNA TGTGCCAGCAGTTTTAGGGGCTGGTCCACTGAAGCTTTCTTT.

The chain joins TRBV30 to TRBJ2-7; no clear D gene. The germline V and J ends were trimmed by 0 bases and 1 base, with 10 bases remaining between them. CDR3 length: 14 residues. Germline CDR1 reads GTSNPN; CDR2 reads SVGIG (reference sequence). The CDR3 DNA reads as TGTGCCTGGAGTGTACCTGGGCTATCCTACGAGCAGTACTTC. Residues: CAWSVPGLSYEQYF.

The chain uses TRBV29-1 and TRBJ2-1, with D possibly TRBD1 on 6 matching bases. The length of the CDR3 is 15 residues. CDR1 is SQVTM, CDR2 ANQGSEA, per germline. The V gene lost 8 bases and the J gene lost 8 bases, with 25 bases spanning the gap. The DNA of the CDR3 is TGCAGCTCCTGGGAGCGGCAGGGGAGCTTGGATGAGCAGTTCTTC. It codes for CSSWERQGSLDEQFF.